This passage covers 24 T cell receptor beta chains from one sample sequenced in a study of Ad26.COV2.S vaccination and SARS-CoV-2 variants. This table comes from immunoSEQ multiplex PCR, and its TCRdb copy is limited to in-frame clones, with some not included. In the table there are a few hundred thousand clones, approximately 90% of which are singletons. As for treatment: roughly 19 received Ad26.COV2.S at low or high dose, single or two shots; about five received placebo; per-sample allocation not given. Sampling occurred on day 63 after the first vaccine or placebo injection. The sequenced sample was peripheral blood, obtained in a trial of Ad26.COV2.S vaccine versus placebo. Receptors originate from a person aged 18-60 years who received the Ad26.COV2.S COVID-19 vaccine or a placebo.

The gene calls are TRBV24-1 and TRBJ1-3; D remains unclear. In germline, CDR1 is KGHDR, CDR2 SFDVKD. Trimming removed 7 bases at V and 10 bases at J, with 31 bases between. The CDR3 sequence is 18 residues long. CDR3 loop: CATSRRWIRIQWWWTIYF. The DNA for the CDR3 is TGTGCCACCAGCCGACGGTGGATCAGGATCCAGTGGTGGTGGACCATATATTTT.

This sequence joins TRBV13 and TRBJ2-7; the D is unclear. CDR1 is PRHDT and CDR2 is FYEKMQ in the germline V gene (reference sequence). The V and J ends lost 8 bases and 0 bases respectively, with 14 bases between them. The CDR3 has 14 residues. CDR3 sequence: CASGPQVRSYEQYF. CDR3 nucleotide sequence: TGTGCCAGCGGCCCTCAGGTTCGCTCCTACGAGCAGTACTTC.

The J gene is TRBJ2-5, the V gene TRBV5-1; 9 positions match TRBD1. Per germline, CDR1 SGHRS and CDR2 YFSETQ. V lost 3 bases, J lost 7 bases, and 16 bases stayed unmatched. The CDR3 is 17 residues long. CDR3 nucleotides: TGCGCCAGCAGCTCCCTCATTCCCGGGACAGGGTCCGGGACCCAGTACTTC. This gives the protein CASSSLIPGTGSGTQYF.

The chain recombines TRBV7-3 with TRBJ1-1; TRBD1 matches at 7 bases. Germline V CDR1 and CDR2: SGHTA, FQGTGA. The junction had 8 bases not matched to a gene; V was cut back by 6 bases and J by 4 bases. The CDR3 has 14 amino acids. CDR3 amino acids: CASSIQGFATEAFF. The CDR3 DNA sequence: TGTGCCAGCAGTATACAGGGGTTTGCCACTGAAGCTTTCTTT.

This chain connects TRBV19 to TRBJ1-6; TRBD1 matches at 9 bases. This CDR3 is built from 15 residues. Germline CDR1 LNHDA, CDR2 SQIVND (reference sequence). The ends lost 3 bases at V and 7 bases at J; junction bases unmatched: 4. The CDR3 reads CASSIEGQGNSPLHF. DNA of the CDR3: TGTGCCAGTAGTATCGAAGGACAGGGGAATTCACCCCTCCACTTT.

The chain uses TRBV12-5 and TRBJ2-7, with D perhaps matching TRBD1 (7 bases). Germline loops: CDR1 LGHNT, CDR2 FRNRAP. With 0 bases removed from V and 7 bases from J, the gap between germline ends came to 19 bases. This CDR3 region has 16 residues. CDR3 amino acids: CASGLVPPGGLCEQYV. In DNA, the CDR3 is TGTGCTAGTGGTTTGGTGCCCCCAGGGGGGCTTTGTGAGCAGTACGTC.

The chain employs TRBV6-2 or TRBV6-3 and TRBJ2-7; a possible D gene is TRBD2 (6 bases). The CDR3 extends over 15 amino acids. Germline CDR1 and CDR2: MNHEY and SVGEGT. The V end lost 2 bases, the J end lost 0 bases, and 11 bases lay between the germline ends. DNA for the CDR3: TGTGCCAGCAGTTACGGACTAACCCCCTCCTACGAGCAGTACGTC. It yields the protein CASSYGLTPSYEQYV.

This clone has more than one count but fewer than ten. The V gene is TRBV29-1, the J gene TRBJ2-7; no firm D call. This CDR3 contains 13 residues. Germline CDR1 is SQVTM and CDR2 is ANQGSEA. Trimming cost V 4 bases and J 0 bases, with 10 bases left between them. CDR3 sequence: CSVGRAGSYEQYF. The CDR3 nucleotides read TGCAGCGTTGGTAGGGCTGGCTCCTACGAGCAGTACTTC.

V is TRBV6-8 and J is TRBJ2-2; 10 bases map to TRBD2. V was pared by 9 bases and J by 6 bases, with 13 bases of the junction left unmatched. Germline loops: CDR1 MNHGY, CDR2 SAAAGT. This CDR3 has 16 residues. CDR3 sequence reads: CARRASGSVGAGELFF. CDR3 DNA: TGTGCCAGGAGGGCTAGCGGGAGTGTTGGAGCCGGGGAGCTGTTTTTT.

The V and J genes are TRBV9 and TRBJ2-5; D is possibly TRBD2 (7 bases). The CDR3 loop spans 14 amino acids. The ends were cut back, 4 bases at V and 1 base at J, with 11 bases in the middle. The germline V gene encodes CDR1 SGDLS and CDR2 YYNGEE. The CDR3: CASSPGGPQETQYF. The CDR3 coding sequence is TGTGCCAGCAGCCCCGGGGGGCCCCAAGAGACCCAGTACTTC.

CDR3 nucleotide sequence: TGCAGCGTTTTCACAGACATTCAGTACTTC. Amino acids: CSVFTDIQYF. The chain combines TRBV29-1 with TRBJ2-4, with D uncertain. Germline CDR1 reads SQVTM; CDR2 reads ANQGSEA. Trimming removed 5 bases at V and 8 bases at J, with 7 bases between. The CDR3 length is 10 residues.

The chain couples TRBV6-2 or TRBV6-3 to TRBJ2-7, with TRBD1 matching over 10 bases. The CDR3 is 13 amino acids. V was pared by 6 bases and J by 7 bases, with 6 bases of the junction left unmatched. Germline-derived CDR1 and CDR2 are MNHEY and SVGEGT. The CDR3 region has the DNA TGTGCCAGCAGCCACCCGGACAGGGGGGAGCAGTACGTC. Its translation: CASSHPDRGEQYV.

The chain employs TRBV2 and TRBJ2-5; either TRBD1 or TRBD2 may fit D (5 bases each). Germline V gene lookup returns CDR1 SNHLY and CDR2 FYNNEI. Between the trimmed V and J ends, which lost 7 bases and 5 bases, there was a span of 17 bases. The CDR3 has 14 residues. DNA of the CDR3: TGTGCCAGCACCCGACGGGGCAAGGGGGAGACCCAGTACTTC. Its translation is CASTRRGKGETQYF.

The CDR3 is CASRSPQGTEAFF. As DNA, the CDR3 is TGTGCCAGCAGGAGCCCACAAGGGACTGAAGCTTTCTTT. This chain links TRBV7-2 with TRBJ1-1; no firm D call. Germline values: CDR1 SGHTA, CDR2 FQGNSA. Trimming cost V 6 bases and J 5 bases, with 13 bases left between them. There are 13 residues in the CDR3.

The rearrangement joins TRBV6-6 to TRBJ2-3; no clear D. The CDR3 is 13 residues long. CDR1 is MNHNY and CDR2 is SVGAGI in the germline V gene (reference sequence). Trimming left V 4 bases short and J 3 bases short, with 8 bases between. The CDR3: CASSWKSTDTQYF. The CDR3 DNA reads TGTGCCAGCAGTTGGAAAAGTACAGATACGCAGTATTTT.

The gene calls are TRBV4-1 and TRBJ1-5; D is ambiguous. Germline V lookup: CDR1 MGHRA, CDR2 YSYEKL. Trimming took 1 base from V and 7 from J, leaving 11 bases between them. The CDR3 runs 14 residues. CDR3 nucleotides: TGCGCCAGCAGCCAAGTGGGATGGATACAGCCCCAGCATTTT. Amino acids: CASSQVGWIQPQHF.

This clone was counted once. The J gene is TRBJ2-5, the V gene TRBV7-9; D may correspond to TRBD1 or TRBD2 (5 bases each). The CDR3 sequence is 12 residues long. The V gene's germline CDR1 is SEHNR and CDR2 FQNEAQ (reference sequence). Deletions cut 7 bases from V and 9 bases from J, with 15 bases between. The chain's CDR3 is CASTRTQEAQYF. The CDR3 DNA reads TGTGCCAGCACCCGGACACAGGAGGCCCAGTACTTC.

The chain couples TRBV10-2 to TRBJ1-1, with D maybe TRBD1 (5 bases). The CDR3 is made up of 14 amino acids. The V end was cut by 3 bases, the J end by 6 bases, with 14 bases between. The germline gives CDR1 WSHSY, CDR2 SAAADI. CDR3: CASSDEGWVAEAFF. CDR3 in DNA: TGCGCCAGCAGTGATGAGGGGTGGGTCGCTGAAGCTTTCTTT.

This chain links TRBV27 with TRBJ1-1; D call uncertain. V was pared by 3 bases and J by 4 bases, with 12 bases between. Germline V CDR1 and CDR2: MNHEY, SMNVEV (reference sequence). The CDR3 has 14 amino acids. DNA for the CDR3: TGTGCCAGCAGTTTTACGGCGGATCTCACTGAAGCTTTCTTT. The encoded protein is CASSFTADLTEAFF.

This chain uses TRBV4-1 with TRBJ1-5, with a tentative D call TRBD1 (5 bases). V lost 4 bases and J lost 8, with 18 bases in between. This CDR3 has 15 amino acids. Looked up from germline, CDR1 is MGHRA and CDR2 is YSYEKL. CDR3 in DNA: TGCGCCAGCAGCCGAGAAACGGTTTTAGGGGAGCCCCAGCATTTT. Translated: CASSRETVLGEPQHF.

The chain couples TRBV19 to TRBJ2-7; either TRBD1 or TRBD2 may supply D (5 bases each). The CDR3 covers 15 residues. With 3 bases removed from V and 4 bases from J, the gap between germline ends came to 16 bases. Germline CDR1 is LNHDA and CDR2 is SQIVND (reference sequence). This CDR3 reads CASSITPGPTYEQYF. CDR3 in DNA: TGTGCCAGTAGTATTACCCCGGGACCGACTTACGAGCAGTACTTC.

The chain links TRBV18 to TRBJ2-3, with D possibly being TRBD2 (6 bases). Germline lookup yields CDR1 KGHSH and CDR2 LQKENI. This CDR3 is 15 amino acids long. With 1 base removed from V and 2 bases from J, the gap between germline ends came to 10 bases. Here the CDR3 DNA reads TGTGCCAGCTCACCACTCAGGACTAACACAGATACGCAGTATTTT. Amino acid sequence: CASSPLRTNTDTQYF.

The rearrangement joins TRBV5-1 to TRBJ2-7; 14 nucleotides line up with TRBD2. Germline CDR1 and CDR2: SGHRS and YFSETQ. Trimming cost V 5 bases and J 7 bases; bases outside gene matches: 5. This CDR3 has 14 amino acids. The CDR3: CASRGLAGVGEQYF. Here the CDR3 DNA reads TGCGCCAGCAGGGGACTAGCGGGGGTCGGAGAGCAGTACTTC.

The chain combines TRBV5-4 with TRBJ1-1; TRBD1 agrees at 7 bases. J lost 0 bases, V lost 2 bases, and 16 bases had no gene match. This CDR3 is built from 19 residues. The germline V gene encodes CDR1 SGHNT and CDR2 YYREEE (reference sequence). The CDR3 nucleotides are TGTGCCAGCAGCTTTAGAAGCTTATTGACAGGGTGGATGAACACTGAAGCTTTCTTT. Translation: CASSFRSLLTGWMNTEAFF. The full variable domain, completed using reference TRBV5-4 and TRBJ1-1, is ETGVTQSPTHLIKTRGQQVTLRCSSQSGHNTVSWYQQALGQGPQFIFQYYREEENGRGNFPPRFSGLQFPNYSSELNVNALELDDSALYLCASSFRSLLTGWMNTEAFFGQGTRLTVV.